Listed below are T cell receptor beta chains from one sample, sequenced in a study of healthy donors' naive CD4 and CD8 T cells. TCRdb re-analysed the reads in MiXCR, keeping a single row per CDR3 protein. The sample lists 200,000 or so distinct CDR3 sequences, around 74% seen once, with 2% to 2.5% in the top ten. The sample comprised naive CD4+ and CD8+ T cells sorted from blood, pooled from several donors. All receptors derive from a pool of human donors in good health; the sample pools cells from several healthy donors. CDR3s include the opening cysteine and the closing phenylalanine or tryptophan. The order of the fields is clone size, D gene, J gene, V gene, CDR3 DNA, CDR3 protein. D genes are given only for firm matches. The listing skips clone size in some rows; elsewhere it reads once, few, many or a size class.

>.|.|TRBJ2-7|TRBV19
TGTGCCAGTACCCATGGCCAGGGGTCGTTGAGCCCATACGAGCAGTACTTC
CASTHGQGSLSPYEQYF
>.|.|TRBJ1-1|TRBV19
TGTGCCAGTAGAGACAGGAGGATGAACACTGAAGCTTTCTTT
CASRDRRMNTEAFF
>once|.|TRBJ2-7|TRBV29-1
TGCAGCGTTGCCCAGGGGTCGGGCGAGCAGTACTTC
CSVAQGSGEQYF
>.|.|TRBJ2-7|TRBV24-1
TGTGCCACCAGTGAGAGGGAGCAGTACTTC
CATSEREQYF
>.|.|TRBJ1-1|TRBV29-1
TGCAGCGTTGGCGAGGGACGGACTGAAGCTTTCTTT
CSVGEGRTEAFF
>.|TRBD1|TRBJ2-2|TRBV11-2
TGTGCCAGCAGCCAGGACAGGGTGAACACCGGGGAGCTGTTTTTT
CASSQDRVNTGELFF
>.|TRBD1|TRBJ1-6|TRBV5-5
TGTGCCAGCAGCCCCCGGGACAGGGAGGGCTCACCCCTCCACTTT
CASSPRDREGSPLHF
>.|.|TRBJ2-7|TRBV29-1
TGCAGCTTACTGGACACCTCCTACGAGCAGTACTTC
CSLLDTSYEQYF
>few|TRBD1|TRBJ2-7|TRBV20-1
TGCAGTGCTAGGAGGGACAGGGTCTCCTACGAGCAGTACTTC
CSARRDRVSYEQYF
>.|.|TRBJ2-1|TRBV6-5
TGTGCCAGCAGTTACTCCGGGACTGCCCAACCGGGGCTCTACAATGAGCAGTTCTTC
CASSYSGTAQPGLYNEQFF
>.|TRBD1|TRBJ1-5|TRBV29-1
TGCAGCGTCGCAGGGGGTAGCAATCAGCCCCAGCATTTT
CSVAGGSNQPQHF
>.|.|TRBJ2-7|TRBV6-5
TGTGCCAGCAGTCCCCGGGGTTCAGAATACTCCTACGAGCAGTACTTC
CASSPRGSEYSYEQYF
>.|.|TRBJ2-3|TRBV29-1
TGCAGCGTTAAGGAGCGGCCGGGGGATACGCAGTATTTT
CSVKERPGDTQYF
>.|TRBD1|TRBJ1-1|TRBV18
TGTGCCAGCTCACCAAAAGACAGGGTCGGGACTGAAGCTTTCTTT
CASSPKDRVGTEAFF
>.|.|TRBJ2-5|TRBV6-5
TGTGCCAGCAGCGGGGTACAAGAGACCCAGTACTTC
CASSGVQETQYF
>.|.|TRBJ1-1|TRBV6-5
TGTGCCAGCAGTTACCAGAACACTGAAGCTTTCTTT
CASSYQNTEAFF
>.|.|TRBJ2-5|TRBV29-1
TGCAGCGTTGAAGATTGGACAGAGCAAGAGACCCAGTACTTC
CSVEDWTEQETQYF
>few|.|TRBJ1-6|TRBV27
TGTGCCAGCAGACTCAACCGGGACCTCTATAATTCACCCCTCCACTTT
CASRLNRDLYNSPLHF
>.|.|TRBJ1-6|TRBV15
TGTGCCACCAGCACCGGACTGAGAGATTCACCCCTCCACTTT
CATSTGLRDSPLHF
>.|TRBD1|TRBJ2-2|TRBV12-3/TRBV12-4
TGTGCCAGCAGTGTACCCCTCATCTGGGACAGGGAACCTGGCGGGGAGCTGTTTTTT
CASSVPLIWDREPGGELFF
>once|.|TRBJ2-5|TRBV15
TGTGCCACCAGCCTGGCTCTCGAGACCCAGTACTTC
CATSLALETQYF
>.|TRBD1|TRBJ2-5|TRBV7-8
TGTGCCAGCAGCCCAGGGGGCAGCGAGACCCAGTACTTC
CASSPGGSETQYF
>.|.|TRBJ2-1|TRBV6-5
TGTGCCAGCAGTTTCCGCTCCTACAATGAGCAGTTCTTC
CASSFRSYNEQFF
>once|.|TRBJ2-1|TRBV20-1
TGCAGTGCAATGACTAGAGGGTACAATGAGCAGTTCTTC
CSAMTRGYNEQFF
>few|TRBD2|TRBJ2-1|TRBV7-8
TGTGCCAGCAGCCGACTAGCGGTCAATGAGCAGTTCTTC
CASSRLAVNEQFF
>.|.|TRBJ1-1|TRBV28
TGTGCCAGCATGCGACGGAATATGAACACTGAAGCTTTCTTT
CASMRRNMNTEAFF
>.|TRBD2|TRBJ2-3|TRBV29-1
TGCAGCGGCGGGGAGGGTCGGTATACGCAGTATTTT
CSGGEGRYTQYF
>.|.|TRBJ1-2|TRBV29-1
TGCAGCGTTGTAAGCAGATGGGACGGCTACACCTTC
CSVVSRWDGYTF
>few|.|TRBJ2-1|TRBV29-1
TGCAGCGCCGAGACGGGGGACAAGAGCTACAATGAGCAGTTCTTC
CSAETGDKSYNEQFF
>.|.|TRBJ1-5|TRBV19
TGTGCCAGTAGCAGCCCGTGGAGGGGGGTCAATCAGCCCCAGCATTTT
CASSSPWRGVNQPQHF
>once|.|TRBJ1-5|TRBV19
TGTGCCAGTGTGGGTGGCAATCAGCCCCAGCATTTT
CASVGGNQPQHF
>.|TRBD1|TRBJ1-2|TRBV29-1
TGCAGCGCCGAAGGAAGGACAGGCGGCTACACCTTC
CSAEGRTGGYTF
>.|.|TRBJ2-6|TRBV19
TGTGCCAGTAGTATCCGGAACGTCCTGACTTTC
CASSIRNVLTF
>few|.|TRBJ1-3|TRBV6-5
TGTGCCAGCAGTAACCGACAGGCGGATAACACCATATATTTT
CASSNRQADNTIYF
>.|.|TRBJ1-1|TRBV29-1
TGCAGCGTTGAAGTCCTCGGGGGGAACACTGAAGCTTTCTTT
CSVEVLGGNTEAFF
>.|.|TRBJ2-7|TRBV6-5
TGTGCCAGCAGTCCAAGGGATTTAGGGGGTTCCTACGAGCAGTACTTC
CASSPRDLGGSYEQYF
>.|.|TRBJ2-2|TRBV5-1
TGCGCCAGCAGCCTCGTTACTTTGAACACCGGGGAGCTGTTTTTT
CASSLVTLNTGELFF
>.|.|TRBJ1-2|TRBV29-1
TGCAGCGTTGAAGGAGCGGGGACTGCTCGGGTGGATGGCTACACCTTC
CSVEGAGTARVDGYTF
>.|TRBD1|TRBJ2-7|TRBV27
TGTGCCAGCAGTTACAGGGGGACAGCCTACGAGCAGTACTTC
CASSYRGTAYEQYF
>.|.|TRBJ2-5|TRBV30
TGTGCCTGGAGTGAACTTGGGCCAAGGGACCAAGAGACCCAGTACTTC
CAWSELGPRDQETQYF
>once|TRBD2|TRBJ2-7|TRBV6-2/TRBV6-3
TGTGCCAGCAGTTACTCGCTAGCGGGGGGCGAGCAGTACTTC
CASSYSLAGGEQYF
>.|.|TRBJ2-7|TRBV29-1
TGCAGCGTTGAGGTGGTCGACCGGGAAAACTACGAGCAGTACTTC
CSVEVVDRENYEQYF